Sequencing of this TCR beta chain was carried out in a study of T cell responses to AZD1222 COVID-19 vaccine (dated by TCRdb to 2020 to 2023). Turning to the overall study: Because spike-specific TCR depth and breadth did not differ between the two schedules, AZD1222 recipients who got a second dose at roughly 4 weeks were pooled with those who got a second dose at roughly 12 weeks. TCR sequencing was performed for 230 to 250 trial participants, of whom around 200 were given two doses of AZD1222 and roughly 25 were given two doses of MenACWY control vaccine. Trial participants were enrolled by age into subgroups of 18-55, 56-69 and 70-plus years, and roughly 160, 29 and 62 TCR-sequenced participants, respectively, were included in these subgroups. What the study reported, not specific to this receptor: The vaccine-associated CD4 TCRs covered the entire spike protein, and the dominant responses fell in regions 160-218 and 743-854. Most participants were white British and females outnumbered males, and the authors suggested that clonal diversity may have been underestimated. Epitopes outside the regions mutated in the B.1.351 and B.1.1.7 variants were reportedly recognized by nearly half of the unique spike-specific TCRs. Because no day 14 peak-response samples were available, repertoires were characterized only after the peak T cell response. In the small 56-69-year group, the increase in depth fell short of significance, most likely because of low power. After two AZD1222 doses, both the breadth and the depth of spike-specific TCRs were significantly higher than at day 0 and than in MenACWY recipients. Only five to seven AZD1222 recipients were SARS-CoV-2 seropositive at baseline, limiting conclusions about previously exposed vaccinees.

Trimming costs V 6 bases and J 2 bases, and their ends lie 6 bases apart. The CDR3 measures 12 amino acids from cysteine to phenylalanine. The sequence is cut down to CDR3 DNA, 36 bases in frame from base 1. Via the germline V gene, CDR1 is MNHEY and CDR2 SVGAGI. According to the study, the label for this sample's time point signals: baseline before first vaccination. Vaccinee samples came from UK trials COV001 and COV002, including a single-blind randomized controlled phase 2/3 trial of AZD1222 (ChAdOx1 nCoV-19) in healthy adults. For TCRbeta chain sequencing, PBMC samples were collected from trial participants at day 0 and at day 28 after the second dose. The CDR3 regions of human TCRbeta chains were analyzed by immunosequencing. Per the original workflow: Repertoire TCRs were checked for matches against a reference library of SARS-CoV-2-specific TCRs that had been generated using the MIRA antigen-specificity platform. Breadth meant the fraction of unique TCRs that were SARS-CoV-2-associated, whereas depth meant the fraction of total T cells that were SARS-CoV-2-associated. Using the MIRA data, every spike-specific TCR was mapped to the spike region that the TCR reacted to and assigned to either a CD4 or a CD8 class. Log10-transformed breadth and depth values were compared by one-way ANOVA with Sidak's multiple comparisons tests. TCRdb re-hosts the immuneACCESS table, in-frame sequences only. Its copies lack some clones; in the studies checked, an unresolved V gene accounts for under half of them, and the cause for the rest is not known. V and J calls and clone size are as listed in that table; D and trimming were resolved from the DNA. Recorded for this sample are roughly 170,000 clones; 90% to 95% of them occurred a single time. The top ten clones comprise about 0.9% of the sample.

A word on this clone: Its cognate antigen has yet to be identified. Base qualities are not provided; no much larger clone lies one nucleotide away.

This receptor was identified in an adult in good health. Material: peripheral blood, obtained on day 0 of AZD1222 vaccination. The chain was built from TRBV6-5 and TRBJ2-3, with a tentative D gene TRBD2 over 5 matching bases. The CDR3 corresponds to CASSGDTDTQYF. In nucleotides, the sequence is TGTGCCAGCAGCGGGGACACAGATACGCAGTATTTT.